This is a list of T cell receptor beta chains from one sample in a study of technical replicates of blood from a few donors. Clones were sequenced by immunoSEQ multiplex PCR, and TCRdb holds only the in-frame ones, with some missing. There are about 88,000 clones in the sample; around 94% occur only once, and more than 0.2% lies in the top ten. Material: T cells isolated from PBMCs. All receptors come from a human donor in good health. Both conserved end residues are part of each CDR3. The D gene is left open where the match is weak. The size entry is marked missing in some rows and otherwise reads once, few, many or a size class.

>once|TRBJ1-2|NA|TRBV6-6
CASESGTNYGYTF
TGTGCCAGCGAGTCCGGGACAAATTACGGCTACACCTTC
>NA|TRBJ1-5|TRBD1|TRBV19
CASSPRQGGSQPQHF
TGTGCCAGTAGTCCCAGACAGGGAGGTAGTCAGCCCCAGCATTTT
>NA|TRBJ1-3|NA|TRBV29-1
CSVQGLSGNTIYF
TGCAGCGTTCAGGGGCTATCTGGAAACACCATATATTTT
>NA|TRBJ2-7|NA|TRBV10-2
CASSESGGYEQYF
TGCGCCAGCAGTGAGTCCGGGGGCTACGAGCAGTACTTC
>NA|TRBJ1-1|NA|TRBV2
CASAPELNTEAFF
TGTGCCAGCGCACCCGAGTTGAACACTGAAGCTTTCTTT
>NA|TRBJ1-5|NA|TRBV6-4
CASSREAGNQPQHF
TGTGCCAGCAGCCGGGAGGCCGGCAATCAGCCCCAGCATTTT
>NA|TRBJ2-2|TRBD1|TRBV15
CATSRAQGANTGELFF
TGTGCCACCAGCAGAGCACAGGGGGCAAACACCGGGGAGCTGTTTTTT
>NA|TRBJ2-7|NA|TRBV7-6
CASSPGPGYEQYF
TGTGCCAGCAGCCCAGGACCGGGGTACGAGCAGTACTTC
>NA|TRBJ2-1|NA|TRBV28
CASSLGQKQFF
TGTGCCAGCAGTTTGGGGCAGAAGCAGTTCTTC
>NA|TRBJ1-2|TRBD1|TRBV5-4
CASSGYRGQVHGYTF
TGTGCCAGCAGCGGTTACAGGGGGCAGGTGCATGGCTACACCTTC
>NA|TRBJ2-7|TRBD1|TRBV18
CASSPISGQGAYEQYF
TGTGCCAGCTCGCCAATCTCTGGACAGGGGGCCTACGAGCAGTACTTC
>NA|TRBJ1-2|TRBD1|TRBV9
CASSPDRVNNTF
TGTGCCAGCAGCCCGGACAGGGTGAATAACACCTTC
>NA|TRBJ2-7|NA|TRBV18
CASSPFTGEQYF
TGTGCCAGCTCACCATTTACAGGCGAGCAGTACTTC
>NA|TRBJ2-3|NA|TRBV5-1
CASSSGDTQYF
TGCGCCAGCAGCTCCGGAGATACGCAGTATTTT
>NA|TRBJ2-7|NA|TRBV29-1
CSVVGQGLYEQYF
TGCAGCGTTGTAGGCCAGGGACTCTACGAGCAGTACTTC
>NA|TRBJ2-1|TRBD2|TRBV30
CAWDPGSGGYNEQFF
TGTGCCTGGGACCCGGGTAGCGGGGGCTACAATGAGCAGTTCTTC
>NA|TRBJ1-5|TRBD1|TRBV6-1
CASSGGQGGHQPQHF
TGTGCCAGCAGTGGGGGACAGGGGGGGCATCAGCCCCAGCATTTT
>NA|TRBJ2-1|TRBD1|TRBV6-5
CASRTRDRVYNEQFF
TGTGCCAGCAGAACCCGGGACAGGGTCTACAATGAGCAGTTCTTC
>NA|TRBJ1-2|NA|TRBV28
CASSSPGNENYGYTF
TGTGCCAGCAGCTCCCCCGGGAATGAGAACTATGGCTACACCTTC
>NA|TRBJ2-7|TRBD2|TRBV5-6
CASSFLVAAGVYEQYF
TGTGCCAGCAGCTTTTTAGTCGCCGCGGGGGTTTACGAGCAGTACTTC
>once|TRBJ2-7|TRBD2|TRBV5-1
CASRPLAGAIEQYF
TGCGCCAGCAGACCTCTAGCGGGAGCTATCGAGCAGTACTTC
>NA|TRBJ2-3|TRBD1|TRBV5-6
CASSPYRGRTDTQYF
TGTGCCAGCAGCCCCTACAGGGGGCGTACAGATACGCAGTATTTT
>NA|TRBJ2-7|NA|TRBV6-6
CASSGSSRGSSYEQYF
TGTGCCAGCAGTGGGTCGAGCCGGGGAAGCTCCTACGAGCAGTACTTC
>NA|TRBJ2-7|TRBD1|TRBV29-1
CSVATGTYEQYF
TGCAGCGTGGCGACAGGGACCTACGAGCAGTACTTC
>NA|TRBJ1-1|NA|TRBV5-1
CASSLATVNTEAFF
TGCGCCAGCAGCTTGGCCACAGTGAACACTGAAGCTTTCTTT
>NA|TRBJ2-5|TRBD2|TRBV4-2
CASSQETSGGSKTETQYF
TGTGCCAGCAGCCAAGAGACTAGCGGGGGAAGTAAAACGGAGACCCAGTACTTC
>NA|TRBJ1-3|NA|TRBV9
CASSVAPWASGNTIYF
TGTGCCAGCAGCGTAGCTCCCTGGGCCTCTGGAAACACCATATATTTT
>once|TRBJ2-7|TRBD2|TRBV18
CASSPSTSGYEQYF
TGTGCCAGCTCACCAAGCACTAGCGGGTACGAGCAGTACTTC
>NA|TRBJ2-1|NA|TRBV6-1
CAIGLRSDPVNEQFF
TGTGCCATCGGACTCCGCTCTGACCCAGTTAATGAGCAGTTCTTC
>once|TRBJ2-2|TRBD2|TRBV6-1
CASSDTSGIRELFF
TGTGCCAGCAGTGATACTAGCGGGATCCGGGAGCTGTTTTTT